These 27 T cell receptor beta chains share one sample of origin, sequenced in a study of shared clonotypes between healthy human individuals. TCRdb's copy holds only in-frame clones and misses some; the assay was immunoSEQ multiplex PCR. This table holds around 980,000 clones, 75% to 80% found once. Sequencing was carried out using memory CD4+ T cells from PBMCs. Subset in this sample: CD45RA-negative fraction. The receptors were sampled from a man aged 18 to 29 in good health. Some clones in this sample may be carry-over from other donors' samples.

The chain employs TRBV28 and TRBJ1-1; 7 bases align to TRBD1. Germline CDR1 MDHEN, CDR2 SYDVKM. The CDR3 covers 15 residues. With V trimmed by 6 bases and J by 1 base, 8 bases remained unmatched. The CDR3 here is CASSRPGTANTEAFF. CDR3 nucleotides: TGTGCCAGCAGCCGACCCGGGACAGCGAACACTGAAGCTTTCTTT. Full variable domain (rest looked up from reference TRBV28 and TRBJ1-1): DVKVTQSSRYLVKRTGEKVFLECVQDMDHENMFWYRQDPGLGLRLIYFSYDVKMKEKGDIPEGYSVSREKKERFSLILESASTNQTSMYLCASSRPGTANTEAFFGQGTRLTVV.

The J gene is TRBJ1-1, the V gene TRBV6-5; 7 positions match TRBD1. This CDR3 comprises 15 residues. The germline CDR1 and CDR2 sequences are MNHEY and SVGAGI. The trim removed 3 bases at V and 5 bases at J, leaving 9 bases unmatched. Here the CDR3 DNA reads TGTGCCAGCAGTTATTATCCAGGGGGGGAGACTGAAGCTTTCTTT. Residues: CASSYYPGGETEAFF.

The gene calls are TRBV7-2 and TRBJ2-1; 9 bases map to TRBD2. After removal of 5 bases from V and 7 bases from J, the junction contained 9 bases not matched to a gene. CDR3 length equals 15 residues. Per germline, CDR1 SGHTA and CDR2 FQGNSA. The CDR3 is CASSPGLARGNEQFF. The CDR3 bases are TGTGCCAGCAGCCCCGGACTAGCGAGAGGAAATGAGCAGTTCTTC.

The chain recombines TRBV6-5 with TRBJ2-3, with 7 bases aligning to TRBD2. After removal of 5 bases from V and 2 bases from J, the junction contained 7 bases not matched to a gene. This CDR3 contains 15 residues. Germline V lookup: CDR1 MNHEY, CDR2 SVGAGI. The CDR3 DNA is TGTGCCAGCAGTGGGGGGGGTGGTCCCACAGATACGCAGTATTTT. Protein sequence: CASSGGGGPTDTQYF.

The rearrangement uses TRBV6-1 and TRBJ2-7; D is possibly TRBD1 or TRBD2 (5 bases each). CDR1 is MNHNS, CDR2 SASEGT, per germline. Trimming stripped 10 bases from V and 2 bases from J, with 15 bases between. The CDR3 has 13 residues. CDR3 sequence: CATTRDPTYEQYF. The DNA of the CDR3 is TGTGCCACCACCCGGGACCCCACCTACGAGCAGTACTTC.

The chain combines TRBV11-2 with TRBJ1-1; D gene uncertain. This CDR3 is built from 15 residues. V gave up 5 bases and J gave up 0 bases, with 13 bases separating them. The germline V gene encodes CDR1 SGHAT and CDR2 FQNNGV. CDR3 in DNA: TGTGCCAGCAGCCCATCTCGCAGTTTGAACACTGAAGCTTTCTTT. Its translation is CASSPSRSLNTEAFF.

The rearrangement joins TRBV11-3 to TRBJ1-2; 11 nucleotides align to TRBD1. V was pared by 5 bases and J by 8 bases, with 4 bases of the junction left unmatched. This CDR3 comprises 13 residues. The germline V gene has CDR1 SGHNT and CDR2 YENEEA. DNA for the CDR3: TGTGCCAGCAGCCAGGACAGGGGGCACGGCTACACCTTC. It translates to CASSQDRGHGYTF.

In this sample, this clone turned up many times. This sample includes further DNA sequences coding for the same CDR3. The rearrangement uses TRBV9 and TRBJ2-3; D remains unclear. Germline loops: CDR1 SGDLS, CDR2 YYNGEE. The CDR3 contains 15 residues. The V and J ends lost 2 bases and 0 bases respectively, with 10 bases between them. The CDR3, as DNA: TGTGCCAGCAGCGTGTCCCCTTCTAGCACAGATACGCAGTATTTT. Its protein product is CASSVSPSSTDTQYF.

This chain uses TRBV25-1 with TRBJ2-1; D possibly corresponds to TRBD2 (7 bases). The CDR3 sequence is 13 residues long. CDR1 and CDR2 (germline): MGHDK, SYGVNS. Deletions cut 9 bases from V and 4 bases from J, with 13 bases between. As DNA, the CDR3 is TGTGCCAGTCCGGGGGGCACATACAATGAGCAGTTCTTC. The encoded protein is CASPGGTYNEQFF.

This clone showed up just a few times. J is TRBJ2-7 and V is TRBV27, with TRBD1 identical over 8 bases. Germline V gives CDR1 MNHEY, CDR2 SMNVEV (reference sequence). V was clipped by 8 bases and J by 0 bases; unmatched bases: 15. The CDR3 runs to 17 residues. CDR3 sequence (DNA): TGTGCCAGCCAGTCCCTTACCCTCGACAGGGGCTCCTACGAGCAGTACTTC. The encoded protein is CASQSLTLDRGSYEQYF.

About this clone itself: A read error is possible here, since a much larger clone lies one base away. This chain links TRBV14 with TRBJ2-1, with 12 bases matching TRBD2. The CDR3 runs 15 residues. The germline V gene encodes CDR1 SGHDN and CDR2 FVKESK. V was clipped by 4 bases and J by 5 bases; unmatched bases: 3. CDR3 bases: TGTGCCAGCAGCCTTGGACTAGCGGGAAACAATGAGCAGTTCTTC. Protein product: CASSLGLAGNNEQFF.

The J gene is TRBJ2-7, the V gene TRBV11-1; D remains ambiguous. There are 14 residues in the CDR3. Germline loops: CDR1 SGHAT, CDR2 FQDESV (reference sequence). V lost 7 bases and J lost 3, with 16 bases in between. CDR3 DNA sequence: TGTGCCAGCACCCTTTCCAGATTTGGCTACGAGCAGTACTTC. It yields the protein CASTLSRFGYEQYF. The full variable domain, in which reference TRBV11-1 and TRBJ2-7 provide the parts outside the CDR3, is EAEVAQSPRYKITEKSQAVAFWCDPISGHATLYWYRQILGQGPELLVQFQDESVVDDSQLPKDRFSAERLKGVDSTLKIQPAELGDSAMYLCASTLSRFGYEQYFGPGTRLTVT.

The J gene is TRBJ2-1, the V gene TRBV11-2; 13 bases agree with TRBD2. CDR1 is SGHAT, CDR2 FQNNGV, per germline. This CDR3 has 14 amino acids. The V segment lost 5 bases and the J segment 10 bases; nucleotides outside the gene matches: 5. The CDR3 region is CASSRLAGGQEQFF. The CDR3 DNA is TGTGCCAGCAGCCGACTAGCGGGAGGACAGGAGCAGTTCTTC.

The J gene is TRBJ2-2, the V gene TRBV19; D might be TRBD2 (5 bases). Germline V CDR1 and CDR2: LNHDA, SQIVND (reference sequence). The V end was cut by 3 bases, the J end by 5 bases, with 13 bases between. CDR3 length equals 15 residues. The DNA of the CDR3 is TGTGCCAGTAGTATCCTTAATTCGGGGACCGGGGAGCTGTTTTTT. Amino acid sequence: CASSILNSGTGELFF. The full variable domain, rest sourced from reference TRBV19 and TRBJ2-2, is DGGITQSPKYLFRKEGQNVTLSCEQNLNHDAMYWYRQDPGQGLRLIYYSQIVNDFQKGDIAEGYSVSREKKESFPLTVTSAQKNPTAFYLCASSILNSGTGELFFGEGSRLTVL.

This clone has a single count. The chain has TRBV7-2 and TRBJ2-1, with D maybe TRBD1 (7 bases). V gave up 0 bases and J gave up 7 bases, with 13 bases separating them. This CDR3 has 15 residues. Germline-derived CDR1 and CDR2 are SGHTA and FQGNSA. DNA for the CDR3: TGTGCCAGCAGCTTAGCAGTCTCAGGGGGGAATGAGCAGTTCTTC. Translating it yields CASSLAVSGGNEQFF.

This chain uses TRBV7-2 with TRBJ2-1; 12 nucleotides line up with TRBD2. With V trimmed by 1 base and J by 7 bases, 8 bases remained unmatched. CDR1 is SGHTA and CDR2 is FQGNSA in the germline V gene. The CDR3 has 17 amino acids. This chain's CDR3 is CASSLDTSGRLVNEQFF. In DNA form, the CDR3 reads TGTGCCAGCAGCTTAGATACTAGCGGGAGGTTAGTAAATGAGCAGTTCTTC.

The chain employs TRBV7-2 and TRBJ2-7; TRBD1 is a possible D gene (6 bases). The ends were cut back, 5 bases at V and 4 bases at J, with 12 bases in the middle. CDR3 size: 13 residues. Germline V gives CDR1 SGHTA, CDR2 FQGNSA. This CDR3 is CASSPDSFYEQYF. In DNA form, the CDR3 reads TGTGCCAGCAGCCCGGACAGCTTTTACGAGCAGTACTTC.

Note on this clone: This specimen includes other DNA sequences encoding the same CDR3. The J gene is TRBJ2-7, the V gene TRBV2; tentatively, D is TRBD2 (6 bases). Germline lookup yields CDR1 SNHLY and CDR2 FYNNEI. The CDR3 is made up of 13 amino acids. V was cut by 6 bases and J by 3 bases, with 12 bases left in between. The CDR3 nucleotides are TGTGCCAGCAGGAGGGGACTCATCTACGAGCAGTACTTC. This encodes CASRRGLIYEQYF.

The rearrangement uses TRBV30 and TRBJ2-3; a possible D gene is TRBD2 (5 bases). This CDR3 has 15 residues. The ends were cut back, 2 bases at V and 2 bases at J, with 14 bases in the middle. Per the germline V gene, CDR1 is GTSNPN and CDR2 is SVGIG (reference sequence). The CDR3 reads CAWSSGAAPTDTQYF. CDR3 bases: TGTGCCTGGAGTAGCGGTGCAGCTCCCACAGATACGCAGTATTTT.

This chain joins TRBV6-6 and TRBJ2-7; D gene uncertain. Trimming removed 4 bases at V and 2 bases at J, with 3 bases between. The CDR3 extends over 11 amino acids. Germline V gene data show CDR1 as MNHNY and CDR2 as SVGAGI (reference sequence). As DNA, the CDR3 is TGTGCCAGCAGTTTTACCTACGAGCAGTACTTC. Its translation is CASSFTYEQYF.

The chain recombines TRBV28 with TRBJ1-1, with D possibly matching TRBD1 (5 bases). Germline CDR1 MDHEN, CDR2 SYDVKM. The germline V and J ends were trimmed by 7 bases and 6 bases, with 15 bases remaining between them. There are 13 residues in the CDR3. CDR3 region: CASNGGRRAEAFF. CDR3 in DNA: TGTGCCAGCAACGGGGGTCGGCGCGCTGAAGCTTTCTTT.

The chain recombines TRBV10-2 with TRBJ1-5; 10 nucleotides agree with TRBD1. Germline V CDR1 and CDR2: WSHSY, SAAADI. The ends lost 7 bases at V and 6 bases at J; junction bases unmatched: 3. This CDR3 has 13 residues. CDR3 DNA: TGCGCCAGCACCGACAGGGGGCTTCAGCCCCAGCATTTT. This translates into CASTDRGLQPQHF.

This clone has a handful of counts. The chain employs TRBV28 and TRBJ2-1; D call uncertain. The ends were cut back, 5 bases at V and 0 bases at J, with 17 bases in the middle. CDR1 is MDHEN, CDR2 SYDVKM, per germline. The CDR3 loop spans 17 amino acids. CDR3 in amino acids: CASSPSKVAASYNEQFF. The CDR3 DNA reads TGTGCCAGCAGTCCCTCCAAGGTTGCGGCCTCCTACAATGAGCAGTTCTTC.

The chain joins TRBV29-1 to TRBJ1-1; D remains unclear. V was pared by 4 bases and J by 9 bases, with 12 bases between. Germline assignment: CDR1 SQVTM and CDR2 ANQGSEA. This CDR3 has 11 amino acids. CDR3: CSVGGEEKAFF. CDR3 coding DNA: TGCAGCGTTGGTGGAGAGGAGAAAGCTTTCTTT. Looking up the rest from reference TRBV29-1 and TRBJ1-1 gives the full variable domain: SAVISQKPSRDICQRGTSLTIQCQVDSQVTMMFWYRQQPGQSLTLIATANQGSEATYESGFVIDKFPISRPNLTFSTLTVSNMSPEDSSIYLCSVGGEEKAFFGQGTRLTVV.

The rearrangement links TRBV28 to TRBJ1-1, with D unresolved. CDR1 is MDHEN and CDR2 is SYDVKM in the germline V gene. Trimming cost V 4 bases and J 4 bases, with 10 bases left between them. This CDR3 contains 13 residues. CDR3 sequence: CASSSPSATEAFF. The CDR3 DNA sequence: TGTGCCAGCAGTTCCCCGAGTGCCACTGAAGCTTTCTTT.

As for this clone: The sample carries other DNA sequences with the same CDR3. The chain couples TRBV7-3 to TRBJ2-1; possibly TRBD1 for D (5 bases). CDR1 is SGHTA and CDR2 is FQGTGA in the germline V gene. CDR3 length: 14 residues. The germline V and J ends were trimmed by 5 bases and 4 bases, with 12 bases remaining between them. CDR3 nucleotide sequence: TGTGCCAGCAGCAGCCAGGGTGGGTACAATGAGCAGTTCTTC. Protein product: CASSSQGGYNEQFF.

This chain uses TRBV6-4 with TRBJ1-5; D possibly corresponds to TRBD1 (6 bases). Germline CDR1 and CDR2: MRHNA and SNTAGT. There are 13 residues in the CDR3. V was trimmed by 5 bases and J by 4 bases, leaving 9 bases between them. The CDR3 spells CASSRGANQPQHF. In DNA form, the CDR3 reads TGTGCCAGCAGTCGGGGGGCAAATCAGCCCCAGCATTTT.